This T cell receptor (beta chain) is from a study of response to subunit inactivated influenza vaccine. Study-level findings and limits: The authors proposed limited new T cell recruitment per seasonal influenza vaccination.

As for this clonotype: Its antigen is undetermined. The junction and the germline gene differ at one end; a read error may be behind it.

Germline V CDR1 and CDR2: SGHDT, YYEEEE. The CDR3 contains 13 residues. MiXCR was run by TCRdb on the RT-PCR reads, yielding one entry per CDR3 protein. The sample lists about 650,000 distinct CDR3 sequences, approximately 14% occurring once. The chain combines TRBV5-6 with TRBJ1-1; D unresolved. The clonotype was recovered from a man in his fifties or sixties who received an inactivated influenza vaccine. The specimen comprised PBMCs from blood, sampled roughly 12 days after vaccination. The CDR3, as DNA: TGTGCCAGCAGCTCCGACTCCTTCCCTGAAGCTCTCTTT. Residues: CASSSDSFPEALF. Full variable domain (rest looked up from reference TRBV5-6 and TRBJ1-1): DAGVTQSPTHLIKTRGQQVTLRCSPKSGHDTVSWYQQALGQGPQFIFQYYEEEERQRGNFPDRFSGHQFPNYSSELNVNALLLGDSALYLCASSSDSFPEALFGQGTRLTVV.